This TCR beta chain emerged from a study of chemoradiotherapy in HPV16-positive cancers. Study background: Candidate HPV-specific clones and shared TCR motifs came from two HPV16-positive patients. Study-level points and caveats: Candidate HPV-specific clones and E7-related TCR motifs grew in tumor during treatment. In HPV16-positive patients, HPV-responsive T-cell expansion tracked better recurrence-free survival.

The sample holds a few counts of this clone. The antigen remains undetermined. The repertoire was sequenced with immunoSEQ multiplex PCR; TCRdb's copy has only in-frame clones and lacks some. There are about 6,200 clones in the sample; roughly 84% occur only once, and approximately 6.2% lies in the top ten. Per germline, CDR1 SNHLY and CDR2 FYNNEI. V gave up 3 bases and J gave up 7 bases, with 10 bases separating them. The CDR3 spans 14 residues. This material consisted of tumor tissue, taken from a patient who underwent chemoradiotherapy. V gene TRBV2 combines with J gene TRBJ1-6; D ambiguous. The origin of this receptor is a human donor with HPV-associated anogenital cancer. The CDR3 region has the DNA TGTGCCAGCAGTGATGGGGATCGGAATTCACCCCTCCACTTT. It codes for CASSDGDRNSPLHF.